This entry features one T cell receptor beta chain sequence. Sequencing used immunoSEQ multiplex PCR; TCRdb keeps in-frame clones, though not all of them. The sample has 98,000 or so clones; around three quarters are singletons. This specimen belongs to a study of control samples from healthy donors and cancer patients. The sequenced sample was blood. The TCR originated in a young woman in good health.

The CDR3 loop reads CASSPAGRYEQYF. In DNA form, the CDR3 reads TGTGCCAGCAGCCCGGCCGGCCGCTACGAGCAGTACTTC. This chain joins TRBV5-4 and TRBJ2-7; D gene uncertain. The CDR3 runs to 13 residues. V was pared by 4 bases and J by 3 bases, with 11 bases between. Germline CDR1 SGHNT, CDR2 YYREEE (reference sequence). The full variable domain, with the rest looked up from reference TRBV5-4 and TRBJ2-7, is ETGVTQSPTHLIKTRGQQVTLRCSSQSGHNTVSWYQQALGQGPQFIFQYYREEENGRGNFPPRFSGLQFPNYSSELNVNALELDDSALYLCASSPAGRYEQYFGPGTRLTVT.